The next 27 T cell receptor beta chains were all read from a single sample in a study of cytomegalovirus exposure and HLA in healthy donors. Generated by immunoSEQ multiplex PCR, the TCRdb table keeps only in-frame clones and is missing some. The sample carries about 180,000 clones, about 85% recorded once. Material for sequencing was PBMCs. The receptors originated from a young man in good health and CMV-seropositive.

This clone was detected a few times. The rearrangement links TRBV6-4 to TRBJ2-1; TRBD2 agrees at 10 bases. The CDR3 extends over 14 amino acids. CDR1 MRHNA and CDR2 SNTAGT come from the germline V gene. V shed 3 bases, J shed 5 bases, and the junction held 1 base outside the gene matches. CDR3 coding DNA: TGTGCCAGCAGTGAAGCGGGGGGGCACAATGAGCAGTTCTTC. This sequence encodes CASSEAGGHNEQFF.

V and J are TRBV27 and TRBJ2-1; 10 bases agree with TRBD1. CDR3 length equals 16 residues. V lost 7 bases and J lost 0; bases outside the gene matches: 6. The germline CDR1 and CDR2 sequences are MNHEY and SMNVEV (reference sequence). Here the CDR3 reads CASTWTGGPSYNEQFF. The CDR3 DNA follows: TGTGCCAGCACCTGGACAGGGGGTCCCTCCTACAATGAGCAGTTCTTC.

The rearrangement uses TRBV28 and TRBJ2-5; D ambiguous. The CDR3 sequence is 13 residues long. In germline, CDR1 is MDHEN, CDR2 SYDVKM. The germline V and J ends were trimmed by 7 bases and 5 bases, with 14 bases remaining between them. The CDR3 DNA reads TGTGCCAGCACCCTTGACTCCCCGGAGACCCAGTACTTC. As protein: CASTLDSPETQYF.

This clone was counted only a few times. The chain combines TRBV10-3 with TRBJ2-1; weak D call: TRBD2 (5 bases). V was cut by 6 bases and J by 8 bases, with 11 bases left in between. The CDR3 totals 12 residues. The V gene's germline CDR1 is ENHRY and CDR2 SYGVKD. The CDR3 spells CAIRNEGHEQFF. The CDR3 DNA follows: TGTGCCATCAGAAACGAGGGCCATGAGCAGTTCTTC.

The table lists this clone with a few counts. J is TRBJ2-7 and V is TRBV5-6; D might be TRBD2 (5 bases). The CDR3 runs 13 residues. CDR1 and CDR2 (germline): SGHDT, YYEEEE. V was clipped by 4 bases and J by 2 bases, with 10 bases between them. The CDR3 loop is CASSRGSAYEQYF. DNA for the CDR3: TGTGCCAGCAGCCGAGGGTCCGCCTACGAGCAGTACTTC.

To note about this clone: The sample contains more than one DNA sequence encoding this CDR3. The chain combines TRBV2 with TRBJ1-1; tentatively, D is TRBD1 (6 bases). Deletions cut 6 bases from V and 4 bases from J, with 9 bases between. Per the germline V gene, CDR1 is SNHLY and CDR2 is FYNNEI. The CDR3 totals 12 residues. CDR3 in DNA: TGTGCCAGCAGGGACAGAGTCACTGAAGCTTTCTTT. The encoded protein is CASRDRVTEAFF.

This clone showed up just once. The chain links TRBV7-2 to TRBJ2-2, with 7 bases that match TRBD1. The germline gives CDR1 SGHTA, CDR2 FQGNSA. CDR3 length: 14 amino acids. Germline trimming cut 1 base from V and 6 bases from J; bases unmatched to any gene: 2. This CDR3 reads CASSLETGAGELFF. The CDR3 nucleotides read TGTGCCAGCAGCTTAGAAACAGGGGCCGGGGAGCTGTTTTTT.

This chain links TRBV28 with TRBJ2-7, with a tentative D call TRBD2 (5 bases). The CDR3 is 12 residues long. Germline V gene lookup returns CDR1 MDHEN and CDR2 SYDVKM. V lost 3 bases and J lost 4, with 7 bases in between. In DNA, the CDR3 is TGTGCCAGCAGTTTTAGCGTTTACGAGCAGTACTTC. Translated, it gives CASSFSVYEQYF.

The chain employs TRBV10-1 and TRBJ1-3; 9 nucleotides align to TRBD1. CDR1 and CDR2 from the germline V gene are WNHNN and SYGVQD (reference sequence). The CDR3 is 15 residues long. V lost 3 bases and J lost 3; bases outside the gene matches: 3. The CDR3: CASSEGTGYGNTIYF. CDR3 bases: TGCGCCAGCAGTGAAGGGACAGGGTATGGAAACACCATATATTTT.

This clone has just one count. V usage is TRBV27 and J usage is TRBJ2-1; 8 positions agree with TRBD1. The V gene's germline CDR1 is MNHEY and CDR2 SMNVEV (reference sequence). CDR3 length: 11 amino acids. Trimming cost V 6 bases and J 12 bases; bases outside gene matches: 4. The CDR3 protein is CASRQGALQFF. CDR3 bases: TGTGCCAGCAGGCAGGGGGCTCTGCAGTTCTTC.

This clone was seen a single time. V is TRBV5-4 and J is TRBJ2-3; 9 bases fit TRBD2. Germline V gene sequence: CDR1 SGHNT, CDR2 YYREEE (reference sequence). The CDR3 is 16 amino acids. J was trimmed by 1 base and V by 4 bases; bases with no gene match: 7. The CDR3 bases are TGTGCCAGCAGCCCCCGACTAGCGGTAGGCACAGATACGCAGTATTTT. It encodes CASSPRLAVGTDTQYF.

The chain combines TRBV6-5 with TRBJ2-3, with D maybe TRBD2 (5 bases). The germline gives CDR1 MNHEY, CDR2 SVGAGI. This CDR3 is built from 13 residues. V shed 5 bases and J shed 3 bases, with 9 bases lying between them. CDR3 loop: CASSRGYTDTQYF. For the CDR3, the DNA is TGTGCCAGCAGTCGGGGTTATACAGATACGCAGTATTTT.

The rearrangement uses TRBV5-1 and TRBJ2-5; TRBD2 agrees at 10 bases. Germline CDR1 SGHRS, CDR2 YFSETQ. The CDR3 has 16 amino acids. V was clipped by 4 bases and J by 2 bases; unmatched bases: 8. The CDR3 nucleotides are TGCGCCAGCAGCCCCGGGACTAGCGCCTATCAAGAGACCCAGTACTTC. Protein sequence: CASSPGTSAYQETQYF.

This chain uses TRBV29-1 with TRBJ2-5, with D possibly TRBD1 on 6 matching bases. The germline gives CDR1 SQVTM, CDR2 ANQGSEA. The CDR3 is 12 residues long. V lost 5 bases, J lost 3 bases, and 10 bases lay in between. The CDR3 spells CSVYRVKETQYF. In DNA form, the CDR3 reads TGCAGCGTTTACAGGGTAAAAGAGACCCAGTACTTC.

The V and J genes are TRBV27 and TRBJ1-1, with D possibly TRBD1 on 5 matching bases. Trimming shortened V by 4 bases and J by 7 bases, and 13 bases separated the two germline ends. Per germline, CDR1 MNHEY and CDR2 SMNVEV (reference sequence). This CDR3 has 13 amino acids. CDR3 DNA: TGTGCCAGCAGTTCCCTAGGGGCGCTTGAAGCTTTCTTT. The encoded protein is CASSSLGALEAFF.

V gene TRBV27 combines with J gene TRBJ1-1; 9 bases agree with TRBD1. With 5 bases clipped from V and 4 bases from J, the junction kept 11 bases outside the gene matches. Germline V lookup: CDR1 MNHEY, CDR2 SMNVEV (reference sequence). The CDR3 length is 16 residues. The CDR3 loop reads CASSPGQGQGGTEAFF. In nucleotides, the CDR3 is TGTGCCAGCAGTCCCGGACAGGGGCAGGGTGGCACTGAAGCTTTCTTT.

This clone is a singleton in its sample. The chain combines TRBV27 with TRBJ2-7; 8 bases align to TRBD1. CDR1 MNHEY and CDR2 SMNVEV come from the germline V gene (reference sequence). Germline trimming cut 2 bases from V and 1 base from J; bases unmatched to any gene: 10. The CDR3 totals 17 residues. The CDR3 spells CASSLGQGRLGSYEQYF. CDR3 DNA: TGTGCCAGCAGTTTAGGACAGGGCCGCCTGGGATCCTACGAGCAGTACTTC.

The V call is TRBV6-5, the J call TRBJ2-3, with 9 bases fitting TRBD2. The germline gives CDR1 MNHEY, CDR2 SVGAGI. The CDR3 runs 16 residues. V shed 4 bases, J shed 1 base, and the junction held 6 bases outside the gene matches. The CDR3 sequence is CASSSKWTSGTDTQYF. CDR3 coding DNA: TGTGCCAGCAGTTCAAAATGGACTAGCGGCACAGATACGCAGTATTTT.

This chain uses TRBV27 with TRBJ1-4; 7 positions agree with TRBD1. Germline V CDR1 and CDR2: MNHEY, SMNVEV (reference sequence). The CDR3 covers 15 residues. The J segment lost 7 bases and the V segment lost 6 bases, leaving 11 bases of the junction unmatched. The CDR3 reads CASRPNRGGGEKLFF. In DNA form, the CDR3 reads TGTGCCAGCAGGCCAAACAGGGGAGGAGGTGAAAAACTGTTTTTT.

The chain has TRBV9 and TRBJ2-7; maybe TRBD1 (5 bases). CDR1 and CDR2 from the germline V gene are SGDLS and YYNGEE. Trimming shortened V by 7 bases and J by 4 bases, and 21 bases separated the two germline ends. CDR3 length: 15 residues. CDR3 protein: CASSLTGAEGYEQYF. CDR3 in DNA: TGTGCCAGCTCCCTTACAGGAGCCGAAGGTTACGAGCAGTACTTC.

The chain employs TRBV28 and TRBJ1-2; D may be TRBD1 (5 bases). This CDR3 has 14 amino acids. Germline CDR1 reads MDHEN; CDR2 reads SYDVKM. V was cut by 8 bases and J by 5 bases, with 18 bases left in between. DNA of the CDR3: TGTGCCAGCCTCAAGCAGGGCGAGATTTATGGCTACACCTTC. Protein sequence: CASLKQGEIYGYTF.

Remarks on this clone: At one of its ends the junction is not consistent with the germline gene, which may arise from a read error. J is TRBJ1-2 and V is TRBV18, with 7 positions matching TRBD1. CDR1 is KGHSH, CDR2 LQKENI, per germline. The CDR3 has 15 amino acids. The CDR3 nucleotides are TGTGCCAGCTCACCACCGGGGGGACAGATCTATGGCCACACCTTC. It encodes CASSPPGGQIYGHTF.

CDR3 residues: CASSLEGGHYGYTF. As DNA, the CDR3 is TGTGCCAGCAGCTTAGAAGGAGGGCACTATGGCTACACCTTC. This chain links TRBV7-8 with TRBJ1-2; no firm D call. Germline values: CDR1 SGHVS, CDR2 FQNEAQ. The V gene lost 1 base and the J gene lost 3 bases, with 9 bases spanning the gap. The CDR3 consists of 14 residues. The whole variable domain, filled in from reference TRBV7-8 and TRBJ1-2, reads GAGVSQSPRYKVAKRGQDVALRCDPISGHVSLFWYQQALGQGPEFLTYFQNEAQLDKSGLPSDRFFAERPEGSVSTLKIQRTQQEDSAVYLCASSLEGGHYGYTFGSGTRLTVV.

The V call is TRBV9, the J call TRBJ1-2; D might be TRBD1 (5 bases). The CDR3 extends over 14 amino acids. Germline CDR1 reads SGDLS; CDR2 reads YYNGEE. V shed 0 bases and J shed 6 bases, with 12 bases lying between them. The CDR3 DNA reads as TGTGCCAGCAGCGTAGGTCAGGGTGTGGATGGCTACACCTTC. Protein: CASSVGQGVDGYTF.

The chain carries TRBV28 and TRBJ1-1; 9 bases line up with TRBD1. CDR1 MDHEN and CDR2 SYDVKM come from the germline V gene. The CDR3 runs to 14 residues. V shed 6 bases and J 6 bases; nucleotides not matched to a gene: 8. Here the CDR3 DNA reads TGTGCCAGCAGCGCCGGGACAGGGACTGCTGAAGCTTTCTTT. This sequence encodes CASSAGTGTAEAFF.

This rearrangement joins TRBV29-1 to TRBJ2-7; tentative D call: TRBD2 (6 bases). The V end was cut by 7 bases, the J end by 6 bases, with 13 bases between. From germline, CDR1 is SQVTM and CDR2 ANQGSEA. The CDR3 is 11 amino acids. The CDR3 protein is CSARGVGEQYF. The CDR3 coding sequence is TGCAGCGCCCGCGGGGTTGGCGAGCAGTACTTC.

The chain has TRBV4-2 and TRBJ2-2, with 9 bases matching TRBD2. V lost 4 bases to trimming and J lost 0 bases; unmatched junction nucleotides: 12. The germline CDR1 and CDR2 sequences are LGHNA and YNFKEQ. CDR3 length equals 19 residues. The CDR3 loop reads CASSPLVAGGGANTGELFF. CDR3 nucleotide sequence: TGTGCCAGCAGCCCGCTAGTCGCGGGGGGGGGCGCGAACACCGGGGAGCTGTTTTTT.